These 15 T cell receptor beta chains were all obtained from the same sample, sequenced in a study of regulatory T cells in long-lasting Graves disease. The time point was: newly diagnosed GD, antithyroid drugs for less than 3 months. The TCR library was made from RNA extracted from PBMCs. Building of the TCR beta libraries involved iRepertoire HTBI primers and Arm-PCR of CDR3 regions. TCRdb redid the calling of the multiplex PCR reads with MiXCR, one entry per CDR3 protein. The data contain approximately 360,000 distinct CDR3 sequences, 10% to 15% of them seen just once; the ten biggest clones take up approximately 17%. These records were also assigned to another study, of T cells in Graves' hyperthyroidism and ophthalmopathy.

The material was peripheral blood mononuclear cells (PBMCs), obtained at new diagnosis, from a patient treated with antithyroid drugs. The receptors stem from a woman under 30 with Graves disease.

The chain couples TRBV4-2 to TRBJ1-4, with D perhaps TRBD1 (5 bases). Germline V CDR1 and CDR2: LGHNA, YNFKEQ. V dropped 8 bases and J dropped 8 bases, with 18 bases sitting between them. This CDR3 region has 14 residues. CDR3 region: CASGRTSEGEKLFF. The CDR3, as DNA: TGTGCCAGCGGCCGGACATCAGAAGGGGAAAAACTGTTTTTT.

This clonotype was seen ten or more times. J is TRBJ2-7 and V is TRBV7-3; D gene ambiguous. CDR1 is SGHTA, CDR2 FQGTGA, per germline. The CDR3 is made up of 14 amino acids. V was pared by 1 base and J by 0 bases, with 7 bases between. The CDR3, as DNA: TGTGCCAGCAGCTTAAGGACGGACTCCTACGAGCAGTACGTC. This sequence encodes CASSLRTDSYEQYV.

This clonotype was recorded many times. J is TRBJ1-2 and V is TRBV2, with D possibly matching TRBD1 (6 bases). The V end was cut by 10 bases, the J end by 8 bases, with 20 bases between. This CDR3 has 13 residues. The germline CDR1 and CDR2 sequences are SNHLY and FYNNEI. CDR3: CATRRDIREGYTF. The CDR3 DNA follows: TGTGCCACCAGGAGGGACATCCGGGAAGGCTACACCTTC. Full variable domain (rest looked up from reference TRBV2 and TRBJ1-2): EPEVTQTPSHQVTQMGQEVILRCVPISNHLYFYWYRQILGQKVEFLVSFYNNEISEKSEIFDDQFSVERPDGSNFTLKIRSTKLEDSAMYFCATRRDIREGYTFGSGTRLTVV.

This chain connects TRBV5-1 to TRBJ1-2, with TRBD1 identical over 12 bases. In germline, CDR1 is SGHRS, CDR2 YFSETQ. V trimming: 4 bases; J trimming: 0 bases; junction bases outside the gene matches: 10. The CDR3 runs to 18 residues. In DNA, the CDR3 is TGCGCCAGCAGCGCGGGGCCCGGGACAGGGGGCACTAACTATGGCTACACCTTC. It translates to CASSAGPGTGGTNYGYTF.

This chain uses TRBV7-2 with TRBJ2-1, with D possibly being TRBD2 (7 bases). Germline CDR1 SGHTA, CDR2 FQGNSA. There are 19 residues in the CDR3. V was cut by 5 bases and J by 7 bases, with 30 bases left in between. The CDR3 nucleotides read TGTGCCAGCAGCAGGGGGAGATCCGGGACTAATCCTTTAAAGAATGAGCAGTTCTTC. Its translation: CASSRGRSGTNPLKNEQFF.

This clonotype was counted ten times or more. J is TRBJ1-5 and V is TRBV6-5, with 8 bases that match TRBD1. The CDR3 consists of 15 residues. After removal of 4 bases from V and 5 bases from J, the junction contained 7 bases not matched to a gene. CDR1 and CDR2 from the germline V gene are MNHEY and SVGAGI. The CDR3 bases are TGTGCCAGCAGTTTGAGTAGCAGGGGGCATCAGCCCCAGCATTTT. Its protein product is CASSLSSRGHQPQHF.

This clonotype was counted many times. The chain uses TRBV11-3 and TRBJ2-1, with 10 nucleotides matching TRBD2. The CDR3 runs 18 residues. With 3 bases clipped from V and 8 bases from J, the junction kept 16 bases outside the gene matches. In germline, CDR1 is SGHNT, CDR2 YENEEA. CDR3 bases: TGTGCCAGCAGCTTGAAGAGTAGCGGGAGGATGGGGGGCGATGAGCAGTTCTTC. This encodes CASSLKSSGRMGGDEQFF.

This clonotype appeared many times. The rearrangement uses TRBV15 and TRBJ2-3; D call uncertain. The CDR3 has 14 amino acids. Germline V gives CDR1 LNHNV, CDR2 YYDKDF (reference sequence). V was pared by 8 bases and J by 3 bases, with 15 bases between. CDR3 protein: CATENYGSTDTQYF. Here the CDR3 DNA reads TGTGCCACCGAGAACTATGGTTCAACAGATACGCAGTATTTT.

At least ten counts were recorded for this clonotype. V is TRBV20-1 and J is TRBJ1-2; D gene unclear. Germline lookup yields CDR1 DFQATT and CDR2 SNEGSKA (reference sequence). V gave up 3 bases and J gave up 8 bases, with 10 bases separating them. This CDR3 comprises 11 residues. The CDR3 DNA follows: TGCAGTGCTAGGGGTCGAATGGGCTACACCTTC. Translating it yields CSARGRMGYTF.

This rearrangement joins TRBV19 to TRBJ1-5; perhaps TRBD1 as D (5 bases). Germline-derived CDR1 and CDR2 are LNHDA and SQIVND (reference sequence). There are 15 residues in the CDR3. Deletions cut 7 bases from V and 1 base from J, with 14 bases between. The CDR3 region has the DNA TGTGCCAGTACCCCACAGGACTCGAGCAATCAGCCCCAGCATTTT. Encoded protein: CASTPQDSSNQPQHF.

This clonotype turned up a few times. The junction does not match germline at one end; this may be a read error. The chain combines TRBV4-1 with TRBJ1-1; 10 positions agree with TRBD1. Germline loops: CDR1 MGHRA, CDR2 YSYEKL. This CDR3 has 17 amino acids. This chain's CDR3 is CACSQNFPGQGGTEAFF. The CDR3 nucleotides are TGCGCCTGCAGCCAAAATTTCCCCGGACAGGGGGGCACTGAAGCTTTCTTT.

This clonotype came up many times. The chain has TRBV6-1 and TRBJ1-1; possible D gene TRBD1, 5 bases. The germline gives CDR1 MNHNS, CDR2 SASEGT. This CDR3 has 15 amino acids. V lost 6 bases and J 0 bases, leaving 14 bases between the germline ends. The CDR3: CASRSGTTVNTEAFF. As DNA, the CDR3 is TGTGCCAGCAGATCCGGGACGACGGTGAACACTGAAGCTTTCTTT.

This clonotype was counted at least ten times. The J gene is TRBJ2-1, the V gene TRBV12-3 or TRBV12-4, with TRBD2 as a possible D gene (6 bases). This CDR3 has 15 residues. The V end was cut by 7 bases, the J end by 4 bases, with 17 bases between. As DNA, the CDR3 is TGTGCCAGCACGCGACTAGGCAGCCAATACAATGAGCAGTTCTTC. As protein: CASTRLGSQYNEQFF.

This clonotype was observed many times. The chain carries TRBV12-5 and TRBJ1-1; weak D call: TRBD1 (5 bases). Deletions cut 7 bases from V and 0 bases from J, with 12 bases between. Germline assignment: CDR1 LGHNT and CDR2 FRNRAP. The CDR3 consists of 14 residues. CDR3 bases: TGTGCTAGTGTCAAAGGGGAGATGAACACTGAAGCTTTCTTT. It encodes CASVKGEMNTEAFF.

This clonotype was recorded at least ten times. This chain's CDR3 is CSAEGSYEQYF. CDR3 nucleotides: TGCAGTGCCGAGGGATCCTACGAGCAGTACTTC. This rearrangement joins TRBV20-1 to TRBJ2-7, with D possibly being TRBD2 (5 bases). Germline V gene lookup returns CDR1 DFQATT and CDR2 SNEGSKA (reference sequence). Trimming shortened V by 6 bases and J by 1 base, and 7 bases separated the two germline ends. The CDR3 totals 11 residues.